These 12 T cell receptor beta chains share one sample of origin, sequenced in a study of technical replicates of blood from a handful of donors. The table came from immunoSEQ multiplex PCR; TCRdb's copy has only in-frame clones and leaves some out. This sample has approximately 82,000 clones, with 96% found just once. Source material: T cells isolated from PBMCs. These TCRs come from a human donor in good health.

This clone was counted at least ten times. The CDR3 sequence is CASSFGTFSMNTEAFF. The CDR3, as DNA: TGTGCCAGCAGCTTCGGGACATTTAGCATGAACACTGAAGCTTTCTTT. This sequence joins TRBV11-3 and TRBJ1-1; D is possibly TRBD1 (6 bases). There are 16 residues in the CDR3. Germline-derived CDR1 and CDR2 are SGHNT and YENEEA. Between the trimmed V and J ends, which lost 3 bases and 0 bases, there was a span of 14 bases. Full variable domain (remainder filled in from reference TRBV11-3 and TRBJ1-1): EAGVVQSPRYKIIEKKQPVAFWCNPISGHNTLYWYLQNLGQGPELLIRYENEEAVDDSQLPKDRFSAERLKGVDSTLKIQPAELGDSAVYLCASSFGTFSMNTEAFFGQGTRLTVV.

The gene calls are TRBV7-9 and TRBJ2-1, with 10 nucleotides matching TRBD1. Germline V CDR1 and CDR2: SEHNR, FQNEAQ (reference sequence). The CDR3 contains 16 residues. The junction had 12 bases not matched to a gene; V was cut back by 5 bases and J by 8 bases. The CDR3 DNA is TGTGCCAGCAGCCGACTGGGACAGGGGCTGAACGATGAGCAGTTCTTC. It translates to CASSRLGQGLNDEQFF.

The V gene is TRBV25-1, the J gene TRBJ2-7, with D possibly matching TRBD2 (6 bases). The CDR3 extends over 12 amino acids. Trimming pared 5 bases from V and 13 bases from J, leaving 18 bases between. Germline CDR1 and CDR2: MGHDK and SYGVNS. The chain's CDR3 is CASSYSGRDPYF. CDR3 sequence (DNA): TGTGCCAGCAGTTATAGCGGAAGGGACCCCTACTTC.

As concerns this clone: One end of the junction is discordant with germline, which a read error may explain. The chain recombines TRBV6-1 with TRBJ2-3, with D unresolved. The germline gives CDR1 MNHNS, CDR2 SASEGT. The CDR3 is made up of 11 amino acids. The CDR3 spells CATLGTDTQYF. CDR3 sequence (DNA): TGTGCCACCCTAGGCACGGATACGCAGTATTTT.

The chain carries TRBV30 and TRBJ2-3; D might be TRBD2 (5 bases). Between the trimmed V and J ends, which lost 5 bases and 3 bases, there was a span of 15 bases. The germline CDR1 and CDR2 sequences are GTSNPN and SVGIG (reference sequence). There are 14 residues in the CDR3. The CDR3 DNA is TGTGCCTGGGCAGAGGGATTGGGGACAGATACGCAGTATTTT. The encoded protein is CAWAEGLGTDTQYF.

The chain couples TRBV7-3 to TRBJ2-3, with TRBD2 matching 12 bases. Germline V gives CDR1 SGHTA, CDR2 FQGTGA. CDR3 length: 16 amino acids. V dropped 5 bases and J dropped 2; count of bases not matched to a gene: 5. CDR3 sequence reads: CASSPGLAGPTDTQYF. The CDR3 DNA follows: TGTGCCAGCAGCCCTGGACTAGCGGGGCCCACAGATACGCAGTATTTT.

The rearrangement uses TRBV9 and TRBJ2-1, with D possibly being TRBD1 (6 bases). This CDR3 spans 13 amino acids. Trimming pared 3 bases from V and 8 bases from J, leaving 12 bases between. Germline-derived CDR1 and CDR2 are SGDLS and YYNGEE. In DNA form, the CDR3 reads TGTGCCAGCAGCGATACCAGGGGCCATGAGCAGTTCTTC. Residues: CASSDTRGHEQFF.

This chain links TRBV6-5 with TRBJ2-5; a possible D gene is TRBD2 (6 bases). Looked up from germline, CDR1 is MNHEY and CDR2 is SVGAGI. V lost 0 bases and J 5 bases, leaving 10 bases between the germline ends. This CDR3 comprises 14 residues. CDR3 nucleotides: TGTGCCAGCAGTTACTCGGAGGGATTGGAGACCCAGTACTTC. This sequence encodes CASSYSEGLETQYF.

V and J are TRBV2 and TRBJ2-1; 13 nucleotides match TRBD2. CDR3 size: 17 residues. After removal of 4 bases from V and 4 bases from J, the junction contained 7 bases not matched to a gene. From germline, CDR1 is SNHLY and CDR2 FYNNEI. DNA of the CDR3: TGTGCCAGCAGTGCATGGACTAGCGGGAGTTCTTACAATGAGCAGTTCTTC. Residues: CASSAWTSGSSYNEQFF.

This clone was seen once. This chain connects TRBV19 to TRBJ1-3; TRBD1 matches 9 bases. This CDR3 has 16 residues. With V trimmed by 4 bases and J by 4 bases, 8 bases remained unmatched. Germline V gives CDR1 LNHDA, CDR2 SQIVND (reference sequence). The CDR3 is CASSKGQGHLGNTIYF. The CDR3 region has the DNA TGTGCCAGTAGTAAGGGACAGGGACATCTCGGAAACACCATATATTTT.

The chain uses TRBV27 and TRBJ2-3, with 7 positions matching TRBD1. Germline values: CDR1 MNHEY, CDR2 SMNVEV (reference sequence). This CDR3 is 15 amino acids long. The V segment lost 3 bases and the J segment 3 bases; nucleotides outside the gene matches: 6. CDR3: CASSLGQTKTDTQYF. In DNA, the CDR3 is TGTGCCAGCAGTTTGGGACAGACAAAGACAGATACGCAGTATTTT.

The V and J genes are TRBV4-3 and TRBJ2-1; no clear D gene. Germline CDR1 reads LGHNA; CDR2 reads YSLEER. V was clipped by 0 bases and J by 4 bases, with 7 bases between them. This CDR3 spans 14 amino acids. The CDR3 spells CASSQEKRYNEQFF. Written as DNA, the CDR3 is TGCGCCAGCAGCCAAGAAAAGAGGTACAATGAGCAGTTCTTC.